Included here is one T cell receptor (beta chain) sequence, with context. The entry originates in a study of OX40 agonist ivuxolimab in advanced cancers. Looked up from germline, CDR1 is SGHTA and CDR2 is FQGTGA. The CDR3 totals 13 residues. The J segment lost 6 bases and the V segment lost 2 bases, leaving 0 bases of the junction unmatched. TCRdb keeps only in-frame clones here, not all; method: immunoSEQ multiplex PCR. The table lists about 30,000 clones, roughly three quarters of them singletons, with around 16% in the top ten. This chain joins TRBV7-3 and TRBJ2-4, with 8 bases matching TRBD1. The source was CD4+ or CD8+ T cells sorted from blood, collected in a trial of the OX40 agonist ivuxolimab. The receptor was isolated from an adult with an advanced solid tumor such as melanoma, head and neck, liver or kidney cancer. CDR3 sequence (DNA): TGTGCCAGCAGCTTAGGACAGGGAAACATTCAGTACTTC. Translated, it gives CASSLGQGNIQYF.